A single sample gave rise to the 22 T cell receptor beta chains below, sequenced in a study of cytomegalovirus exposure and HLA in healthy donors. The PCR had 60 Vbeta and 13 Jbeta primers. Sequencing was performed with immunoSEQ multiplex PCR; in TCRdb, only in-frame clones are kept and a portion is missing. This sample carries around 150,000 clones, about 71% of them seen once, and the ten largest clones take 1.4% to 1.5%. The sequenced sample was PBMCs. The receptor set was obtained from a man aged 50-59 years in good health and CMV-seronegative.

This clone was seen a handful of times. V usage is TRBV5-6 and J usage is TRBJ2-7, with D possibly being TRBD2 (6 bases). Germline assignment: CDR1 SGHDT and CDR2 YYEEEE. Trimming left V 2 bases short and J 3 bases short, with 12 bases between. This CDR3 has 14 residues. CDR3 residues: CASSLGGSHYEQYF. CDR3 nucleotides: TGTGCCAGCAGCTTAGGAGGGTCCCACTACGAGCAGTACTTC.

The gene calls are TRBV19 and TRBJ1-5; D unresolved. Per germline, CDR1 LNHDA and CDR2 SQIVND (reference sequence). The CDR3 runs 15 residues. V was pared by 2 bases and J by 0 bases, with 8 bases between. The CDR3 sequence: CASSIQVPSNQPQHF. The CDR3 DNA reads TGTGCCAGTAGTATACAGGTTCCTAGCAATCAGCCCCAGCATTTT.

The rearrangement uses TRBV6-6 and TRBJ1-1, with D possibly being TRBD1 (6 bases). The V gene lost 6 bases and the J gene lost 2 bases, with 10 bases spanning the gap. The CDR3 consists of 13 residues. Germline CDR1 MNHNY, CDR2 SVGAGI (reference sequence). CDR3 region: CASSLQGNTEAFF. In nucleotides, the CDR3 is TGTGCCAGCAGCCTACAGGGCAACACTGAAGCTTTCTTT.

V and J are TRBV6-1 and TRBJ2-7, with 9 bases identical to TRBD1. Germline lookup yields CDR1 MNHNS and CDR2 SASEGT. The CDR3 has 15 amino acids. Losses at the gene ends were 4 bases for V and 2 bases for J; bases not matched to a gene: 6. CDR3 nucleotide sequence: TGTGCCAGCAGTGGGAGGACAGGGGCGGCCTACGAGCAGTACTTC. Its protein product is CASSGRTGAAYEQYF.

The rearrangement links TRBV9 to TRBJ2-1; 7 positions match TRBD2. Germline V gives CDR1 SGDLS, CDR2 YYNGEE. The CDR3 consists of 16 residues. J lost 0 bases, V lost 0 bases, and 3 bases had no gene match. In nucleotides, the CDR3 is TGTGCCAGCAGCGTAGGAGGGGAGGGCTCCTACAATGAGCAGTTCTTC. Translating it yields CASSVGGEGSYNEQFF.

As regards this clone: Other DNA sequences in this sample translate to the same CDR3. The chain has TRBV6-4 and TRBJ2-1, with unresolved D. This CDR3 is built from 16 residues. Germline V gene sequence: CDR1 MRHNA, CDR2 SNTAGT. The V end was cut by 0 bases, the J end by 0 bases, with 9 bases between. The CDR3 reads CASSDSGRSSYNEQFF. The DNA for the CDR3 is TGTGCCAGCAGTGACTCGGGCAGAAGCTCCTACAATGAGCAGTTCTTC.

This clone was found a few times. The chain employs TRBV19 and TRBJ1-1; D is unresolved. The CDR3 sequence is 11 residues long. The germline V and J ends were trimmed by 3 bases and 5 bases, with 4 bases remaining between them. Germline-derived CDR1 and CDR2 are LNHDA and SQIVND (reference sequence). The DNA of the CDR3 is TGTGCCAGTAGTATCCCTACTGAAGCTTTCTTT. Amino acids: CASSIPTEAFF.

This clone was detected only a few times. This sample includes further DNA sequences coding for the same CDR3. The CDR3 nucleotides read TGTGCCAGTAGGCAGGGGCCCTATAATTCACCCCTCCACTTT. This translates into CASRQGPYNSPLHF. This chain uses TRBV19 with TRBJ1-6; the D gene is possibly TRBD1 (6 bases). This CDR3 spans 14 amino acids. Trimming removed 6 bases at V and 2 bases at J, with 8 bases between. CDR1 is LNHDA and CDR2 is SQIVND in the germline V gene (reference sequence).

This clone has just a few counts. The rearrangement joins TRBV7-9 to TRBJ1-2; unclear D gene. Germline CDR1 and CDR2: SEHNR and FQNEAQ (reference sequence). The CDR3 spans 14 residues. The germline V and J ends were trimmed by 4 bases and 6 bases, with 15 bases remaining between them. CDR3 DNA: TGTGCCAGCAGCTCCCCCCGGAGAGGCGATGGCTACACCTTC. It is translated as CASSSPRRGDGYTF.

This clone is a singleton in its sample. At the DNA level, this CDR3 is encoded by other sequences in the same sample as well. The chain combines TRBV7-9 with TRBJ1-5; D unclear. The ends were cut back, 1 base at V and 2 bases at J, with 6 bases in the middle. Germline V gene lookup returns CDR1 SEHNR and CDR2 FQNEAQ (reference sequence). The CDR3 spans 14 residues. CDR3 in amino acids: CASSLEGGNQPQHF. CDR3 nucleotides: TGTGCCAGCAGCTTAGAGGGAGGCAATCAGCCCCAGCATTTT. The variable domain in full, completed from reference TRBV7-9 and TRBJ1-5, reads DTGVSQNPRHKITKRGQNVTFRCDPISEHNRLYWYRQTLGQGPEFLTYFQNEAQLEKSRLLSDRFSAERPKGSFSTLEIQRTEQGDSAMYLCASSLEGGNQPQHFGDGTRLSIL.

V is TRBV6-1 and J is TRBJ2-3, with 9 bases that match TRBD2. The CDR3 is made up of 14 amino acids. Germline values: CDR1 MNHNS, CDR2 SASEGT. With 4 bases clipped from V and 5 bases from J, the junction kept 4 bases outside the gene matches. The CDR3 DNA follows: TGTGCCAGCAGTGCAGCTAGCGGGGTAGATACGCAGTATTTT. It codes for CASSAASGVDTQYF.

V and J are TRBV5-6 and TRBJ1-1; TRBD1 is a possible D gene (6 bases). V dropped 1 base and J dropped 9 bases, with 13 bases sitting between them. The CDR3 totals 13 residues. Germline CDR1 and CDR2: SGHDT and YYEEEE. CDR3 residues: CASSLYRAEKAFF. The CDR3 DNA reads TGTGCCAGCAGCTTGTACAGGGCGGAGAAAGCTTTCTTT.

The chain carries TRBV7-6 and TRBJ1-1; D may be TRBD1 (5 bases). The germline CDR1 and CDR2 sequences are SGHVS and FNYEAQ. The V gene lost 0 bases and the J gene lost 0 bases, with 14 bases spanning the gap. This CDR3 region has 17 residues. CDR3 DNA: TGTGCCAGCAGCTTAGCCAGGGCTTTTAACATGAACACTGAAGCTTTCTTT. It encodes CASSLARAFNMNTEAFF.

The chain couples TRBV6-5 to TRBJ1-2, with 9 bases fitting TRBD1. The CDR3 length is 15 residues. Germline CDR1 MNHEY, CDR2 SVGAGI. V shed 7 bases, J shed 0 bases, and the junction held 6 bases outside the gene matches. CDR3 sequence reads: CASIGTGTPNYGYTF. The DNA of the CDR3 is TGTGCCAGCATAGGGACAGGGACCCCTAACTATGGCTACACCTTC.

This clone was seen a few times. V usage is TRBV7-3 and J usage is TRBJ2-1; 8 bases line up with TRBD1. Germline trimming cut 4 bases from V and 12 bases from J; bases unmatched to any gene: 8. Germline-derived CDR1 and CDR2 are SGHTA and FQGTGA. The CDR3 is 13 amino acids. The CDR3, as DNA: TGTGCCAGCAGCTCGGACAGGGTACATGGGCAGTTCTTC. It encodes CASSSDRVHGQFF.

V is TRBV10-3 and J is TRBJ1-6, with D possibly being TRBD1 (6 bases). V lost 6 bases to trimming and J lost 4 bases, with 7 bases between them. The CDR3 is 13 residues long. Germline CDR1 ENHRY, CDR2 SYGVKD. The CDR3 loop reads CAIRDSYNSPLHF. The DNA for the CDR3 is TGTGCCATCAGGGACAGTTATAATTCACCCCTCCACTTT.

The rearrangement uses TRBV7-8 and TRBJ1-6; D not certain. CDR1 SGHVS and CDR2 FQNEAQ come from the germline V gene. V dropped 1 base and J dropped 8 bases, with 15 bases sitting between them. The CDR3 runs to 16 residues. CDR3 sequence (DNA): TGTGCCAGCAGCTTAGATAACCCGAACAGTTATTCACCCCTCCACTTT. Residues: CASSLDNPNSYSPLHF.

V gene TRBV6-5 combines with J gene TRBJ1-3, with TRBD1 as a possible D gene (5 bases). Germline loops: CDR1 MNHEY, CDR2 SVGAGI. The ends were cut back, 4 bases at V and 4 bases at J, with 11 bases in the middle. The length of the CDR3 is 14 residues. The CDR3 region has the DNA TGTGCCAGCAGTTGGACAAAAGTCGGAAACACCATATATTTT. Encoded protein: CASSWTKVGNTIYF.

The chain combines TRBV6-1 with TRBJ2-7; 11 bases agree with TRBD2. The CDR3 contains 15 residues. V trimming: 2 bases; J trimming: 6 bases; junction bases outside the gene matches: 6. Germline CDR1 is MNHNS and CDR2 is SASEGT. CDR3 nucleotides: TGTGCCAGCAGTGAATCCCTAGCGGGGGGCCTCGAGCAGTACTTC. Translation gives CASSESLAGGLEQYF.

This rearrangement joins TRBV5-1 to TRBJ2-7; D might be TRBD1 (5 bases). Germline V lookup: CDR1 SGHRS, CDR2 YFSETQ. This CDR3 has 15 residues. With 3 bases removed from V and 6 bases from J, the gap between germline ends came to 19 bases. CDR3 in amino acids: CASSSGSSLLGEQYF. DNA of the CDR3: TGCGCCAGCAGCTCAGGGTCTTCTCTCCTAGGCGAGCAGTACTTC.

The chain has TRBV11-1 and TRBJ2-7, with 7 bases fitting TRBD2. Looked up from germline, CDR1 is SGHAT and CDR2 is FQDESV (reference sequence). The CDR3 has 15 residues. Unmatched junction bases numbered 10, after V lost 6 bases and J lost 2 bases. CDR3 amino acids: CASSYRGGSPYEQYF. The CDR3 bases are TGTGCCAGCAGTTATAGGGGAGGGAGTCCCTACGAGCAGTACTTC.

This rearrangement joins TRBV6-6 to TRBJ2-5, with 7 nucleotides matching TRBD1. CDR3 length: 14 amino acids. V was clipped by 4 bases and J by 2 bases; unmatched bases: 4. Germline assignment: CDR1 MNHNY and CDR2 SVGAGI (reference sequence). Here the CDR3 DNA reads TGTGCCAGCAGTTGGGGACAGCCGCAAGAGACCCAGTACTTC. Translation: CASSWGQPQETQYF.